The entry below describes one T cell receptor (beta chain). This entry belongs to a study of blood T cell repertoires in COVID-19. The CDR3 has 16 residues. V shed 4 bases and J shed 3 bases, with 17 bases lying between them. Per germline, CDR1 SGHTA and CDR2 FQGNSA. Some clones are missing from TCRdb's copy, which holds only in-frame ones; the method was immunoSEQ multiplex PCR. The sample holds roughly 86,000 clones; around 85% are singletons and the top ten take approximately 2.8%. V usage is TRBV7-2 and J usage is TRBJ2-3; a possible D gene is TRBD2 (5 bases). The sample comprised peripheral blood. The TCR originated in a woman of 80 years or more with COVID-19, enrolled during active disease. CDR3 amino acids: CASSSLIAFRTDTQYF. The CDR3 DNA is TGTGCCAGCAGCTCCCTAATAGCGTTTCGGACAGATACGCAGTATTTT.